The 21 T cell receptor beta chains presented below share a single source sample, sequenced in a study of glioma-infiltrating T cells. Using RNA template, CDR3s of TCR alpha and beta were amplified with iRepertoire arm-PCR. TCRdb reprocessed the multiplex PCR reads with MiXCR, giving one entry per CDR3 protein. Among 100,000 to 150,000 distinct CDR3 sequences listed, around 25% were seen once. The sample was glioma tissue, nonneoplastic brain tissue, or PBMCs (not recorded which). The receptors here all came from a human donor with low-grade glioma or glioblastoma, undergoing nonglioma brain surgery, or in good health (not recorded which).

This clonotype was counted ten times or more. The rearrangement joins TRBV27 to TRBJ2-5, with 7 positions matching TRBD1. CDR1 and CDR2 from the germline V gene are MNHEY and SMNVEV (reference sequence). Trimming removed 7 bases from V and 4 bases from J; junction bases left unmatched: 12. CDR3 length equals 15 residues. DNA of the CDR3: TGTGCCAGCACCAACAGGGGCCTACAGGGAGAGACCCAGTACTTC. Its protein product is CASTNRGLQGETQYF.

There are many counts of this clonotype. The CDR3 is CSAQDRVGQPQHF. CDR3 nucleotides: TGCAGTGCTCAGGACAGGGTAGGCCAGCCCCAGCATTTT. The chain links TRBV20-1 to TRBJ1-5; 8 positions agree with TRBD1. J lost 7 bases, V lost 5 bases, and 7 bases had no gene match. The CDR3 length is 13 residues. Germline assignment: CDR1 DFQATT and CDR2 SNEGSKA (reference sequence).

V is TRBV2 and J is TRBJ2-5; D unclear. The V end lost 5 bases, the J end lost 0 bases, and 7 bases lay between the germline ends. The germline CDR1 and CDR2 sequences are SNHLY and FYNNEI. The CDR3 length is 13 residues. CDR3 protein: CASSKSYQETQYF. CDR3 in DNA: TGTGCCAGCAGTAAATCATACCAAGAGACCCAGTACTTC.

V is TRBV20-1 and J is TRBJ2-4, with unresolved D. The CDR3 sequence is 15 residues long. The germline CDR1 and CDR2 sequences are DFQATT and SNEGSKA (reference sequence). V was pared by 0 bases and J by 0 bases, with 9 bases between. The CDR3 DNA reads as TGCAGTGCTAGAGATCTACAGCGAGCCAAAAACATTCAGTACTTC. Protein product: CSARDLQRAKNIQYF.

This clonotype was observed a handful of times. This chain connects TRBV4-1 to TRBJ2-7; D gene unclear. The CDR3 length is 15 residues. Deletions cut 1 base from V and 0 bases from J, with 10 bases between. Germline V gene lookup returns CDR1 MGHRA and CDR2 YSYEKL. The CDR3, as DNA: TGCGCCAGCAGCCAAGCCCACTTTAGCTCCTACGAGCAGTACGTC. Its translation is CASSQAHFSSYEQYV.

This chain uses TRBV12-3 or TRBV12-4 with TRBJ1-5, with D unclear. The V gene lost 3 bases and the J gene lost 6 bases, with 6 bases spanning the gap. This CDR3 region has 12 residues. The CDR3 loop is CASSFGIQPQHF. The CDR3 nucleotides are TGTGCCAGCAGTTTCGGGATTCAGCCCCAGCATTTT.

J is TRBJ2-3 and V is TRBV11-2; no definite D call. The CDR3 sequence is 13 residues long. Trimming pared 5 bases from V and 6 bases from J, leaving 12 bases between. In germline, CDR1 is SGHAT, CDR2 FQNNGV. CDR3 loop: CASSVLVGDTQYF. The CDR3 nucleotides are TGTGCCAGCAGCGTCCTAGTAGGCGATACGCAGTATTTT. The full variable domain, rest sourced from reference TRBV11-2 and TRBJ2-3, is EAGVAQSPRYKIIEKRQSVAFWCNPISGHATLYWYQQILGQGPKLLIQFQNNGVVDDSQLPKDRFSAERLKGVDSTLKIQPAKLEDSAVYLCASSVLVGDTQYFGPGTRLTVL.

The rearrangement uses TRBV28 and TRBJ1-5; possible D gene TRBD1, 5 bases. V dropped 7 bases and J dropped 6 bases, with 19 bases sitting between them. The length of the CDR3 is 15 residues. In germline, CDR1 is MDHEN, CDR2 SYDVKM. The CDR3 is CASTLGGGAGQPQHF. CDR3 bases: TGTGCCAGCACCCTGGGGGGAGGCGCGGGTCAGCCCCAGCATTTT.

This clonotype was counted many times. The V gene is TRBV4-1, the J gene TRBJ1-5; no firm D call. Germline V gene data show CDR1 as MGHRA and CDR2 as YSYEKL. V was pared by 4 bases and J by 3 bases, with 10 bases between. This CDR3 comprises 14 residues. The CDR3 DNA follows: TGCGCCAGCAGCCGACCCGACACCAATCAGCCCCAGCATTTT. Translated, it gives CASSRPDTNQPQHF.

This clonotype was counted a single time. J is TRBJ1-5 and V is TRBV2, with no clear D. Per germline, CDR1 SNHLY and CDR2 FYNNEI. This CDR3 has 15 residues. V lost 6 bases and J 0 bases, leaving 12 bases between the germline ends. CDR3 DNA sequence: TGTGCCAGCAGAGATAGAGATAATAGCAATCAGCCCCAGCATTTT. This gives the protein CASRDRDNSNQPQHF.

A word on this clonotype: This may stem from a read error, because a much larger clone lies one nucleotide away. The rearrangement joins TRBV6-5 to TRBJ2-1; 8 bases line up with TRBD2. The CDR3 length is 15 residues. V shed 6 bases, J shed 2 bases, and the junction held 6 bases outside the gene matches. The germline CDR1 and CDR2 sequences are MNHEY and SVGAGI. CDR3 DNA sequence: TGTGCCAGCAGGTTAGCGGGGTGGACCTACAATGAGCAGTTCTTC. Its protein product is CASRLAGWTYNEQFF.

This rearrangement joins TRBV9 to TRBJ2-3, with 11 positions matching TRBD2. The length of the CDR3 is 17 residues. Germline trimming cut 0 bases from V and 1 base from J; bases unmatched to any gene: 4. Germline V CDR1 and CDR2: SGDLS, YYNGEE. In nucleotides, the CDR3 is TGTGCCAGCAGCGTAGCTACGACTAGCGGGGGCACAGATACGCAGTATTTT. Translated, it gives CASSVATTSGGTDTQYF.

The chain is built from TRBV27 and TRBJ1-2; TRBD1 matches 9 bases. The germline V gene has CDR1 MNHEY and CDR2 SMNVEV (reference sequence). CDR3 length: 15 amino acids. The V and J ends lost 8 bases and 2 bases, in that order; junction bases with no gene match: 9. The CDR3 loop reads CASARGDRVNYGYTF. The CDR3, as DNA: TGTGCCAGCGCTCGGGGGGACAGGGTAAACTATGGCTACACCTTC.

This clonotype has just a few counts. The chain uses TRBV6-6 and TRBJ2-7; D may match TRBD1 or TRBD2 (5 bases each). The CDR3 totals 15 residues. The V end was cut by 2 bases, the J end by 1 base, with 12 bases between. Germline CDR1 reads MNHNY; CDR2 reads SVGAGI (reference sequence). The CDR3 DNA follows: TGTGCCAGCAGTTACACCGGGACGGCGTCCTACGAGCAGTACGTC. Translating it yields CASSYTGTASYEQYV.

The chain couples TRBV19 to TRBJ1-5; D might be TRBD1 (5 bases). The CDR3 is made up of 13 amino acids. Per the germline V gene, CDR1 is LNHDA and CDR2 is SQIVND (reference sequence). Trimming pared 6 bases from V and 6 bases from J, leaving 12 bases between. The CDR3, as DNA: TGTGCCAGTAGGGGTCAGGGCCCTCAGCCCCAGCATTTT. This translates into CASRGQGPQPQHF.

The chain joins TRBV16 to TRBJ2-3; 9 bases are a match to TRBD1. Germline loops: CDR1 KGHSY, CDR2 FQNENV. This CDR3 spans 15 amino acids. V lost 4 bases and J lost 8; bases outside the gene matches: 10. CDR3 protein: CASSPQGQGPATQYF. Written as DNA, the CDR3 is TGTGCCAGCAGCCCTCAGGGACAGGGCCCTGCTACGCAGTATTTT.

As concerns this clonotype: One junction end disagrees with the germline gene, perhaps due to a read error. The chain has TRBV29-1 and TRBJ1-2; D call uncertain. The V gene's germline CDR1 is SQVTM and CDR2 ANQGSEA. This CDR3 region has 11 residues. This CDR3 reads CSVLVVGKMGF. The DNA for the CDR3 is TGCAGCGTTCTCGTGGTGGGGAAGATGGGCTTC.

The chain recombines TRBV18 with TRBJ2-5; TRBD1 or TRBD2 may be the D gene (5 bases each). The CDR3 sequence is 14 residues long. The V end was cut by 3 bases, the J end by 5 bases, with 13 bases between. Germline V gives CDR1 KGHSH, CDR2 LQKENI. The chain's CDR3 is CASSPARGVETQYF. The CDR3 DNA follows: TGTGCCAGCTCACCGGCCCGGGGCGTGGAGACCCAGTACTTC.

This clonotype occurred a few times. The genes are TRBV7-6 and TRBJ2-3; D possibly corresponds to TRBD2 (5 bases). This CDR3 has 15 amino acids. The germline gives CDR1 SGHVS, CDR2 FNYEAQ. The V and J ends lost 5 bases and 0 bases respectively, with 12 bases between them. Written as DNA, the CDR3 is TGTGCCAGCAGCCCCACGAGGGCTAGCACAGATACGCAGTATTTT. Translated, it gives CASSPTRASTDTQYF.

The chain joins TRBV28 to TRBJ1-5; the match to TRBD1 covers 9 bases. J was trimmed by 5 bases and V by 6 bases; bases with no gene match: 8. The length of the CDR3 is 15 residues. Germline V CDR1 and CDR2: MDHEN, SYDVKM. CDR3 in DNA: TGTGCCAGCAGAGGCTCGGGGACAGGGTATCAGCCCCAGCATTTT. Its translation is CASRGSGTGYQPQHF.

Ten or more counts support this clonotype. The J gene is TRBJ2-3, the V gene TRBV6-1; D gene unclear. CDR3 length: 12 amino acids. Germline V lookup: CDR1 MNHNS, CDR2 SASEGT. V was pared by 6 bases and J by 0 bases, with 4 bases between. DNA of the CDR3: TGTGCCAGCAGCGCCAGCACAGATACGCAGTATTTT. It yields the protein CASSASTDTQYF.